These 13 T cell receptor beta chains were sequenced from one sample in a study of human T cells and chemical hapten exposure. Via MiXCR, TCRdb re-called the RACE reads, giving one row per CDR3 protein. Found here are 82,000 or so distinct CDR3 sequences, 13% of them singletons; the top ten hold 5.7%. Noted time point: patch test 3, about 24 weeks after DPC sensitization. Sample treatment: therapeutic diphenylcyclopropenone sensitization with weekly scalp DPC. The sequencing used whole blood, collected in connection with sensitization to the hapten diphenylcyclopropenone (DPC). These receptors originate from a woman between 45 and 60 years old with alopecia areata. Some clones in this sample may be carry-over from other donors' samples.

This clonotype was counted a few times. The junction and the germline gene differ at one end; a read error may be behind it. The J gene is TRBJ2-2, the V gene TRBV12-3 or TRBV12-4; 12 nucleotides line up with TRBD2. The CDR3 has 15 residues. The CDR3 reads CASSLAGGRGGELFF. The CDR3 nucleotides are TGTGCCAGCAGTCTAGCGGGAGGGAGAGGCGGGGAGCTGTTTTTT.

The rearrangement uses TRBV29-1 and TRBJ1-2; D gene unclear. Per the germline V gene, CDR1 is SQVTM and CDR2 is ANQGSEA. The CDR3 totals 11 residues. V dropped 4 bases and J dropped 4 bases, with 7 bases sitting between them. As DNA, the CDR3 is TGCAGCGTTGGACAAACCTATGGCTACACCTTC. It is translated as CSVGQTYGYTF.

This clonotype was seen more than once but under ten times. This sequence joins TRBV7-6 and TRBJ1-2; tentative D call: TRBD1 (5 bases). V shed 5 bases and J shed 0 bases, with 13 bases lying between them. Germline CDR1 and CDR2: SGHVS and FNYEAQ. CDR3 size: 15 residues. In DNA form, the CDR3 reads TGTGCCAGCAGCGCGAGCCAGGGTACTAACTATGGCTACACCTTC. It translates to CASSASQGTNYGYTF.

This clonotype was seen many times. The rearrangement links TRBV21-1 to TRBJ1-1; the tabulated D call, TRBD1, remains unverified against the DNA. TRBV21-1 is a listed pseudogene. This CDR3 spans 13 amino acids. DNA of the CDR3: TGTGCCAGCAGGGGGGAGCTGAACACTGAAGCTTTCTTT. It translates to CASRGELNTEAFF.

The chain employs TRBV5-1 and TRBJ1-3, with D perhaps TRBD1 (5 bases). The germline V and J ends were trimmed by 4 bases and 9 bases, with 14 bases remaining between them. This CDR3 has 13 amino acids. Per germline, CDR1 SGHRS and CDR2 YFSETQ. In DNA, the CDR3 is TGCGCCAGCAGCCAAGGGACGGGAGTCACCATATATTTT. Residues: CASSQGTGVTIYF.

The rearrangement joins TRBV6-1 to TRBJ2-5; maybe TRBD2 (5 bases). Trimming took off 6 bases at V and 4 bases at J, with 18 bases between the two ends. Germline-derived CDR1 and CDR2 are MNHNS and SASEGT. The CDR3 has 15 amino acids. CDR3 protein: CASSPPWQEAETQYF. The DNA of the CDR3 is TGTGCCAGCAGCCCTCCCTGGCAGGAGGCAGAGACCCAGTACTTC.

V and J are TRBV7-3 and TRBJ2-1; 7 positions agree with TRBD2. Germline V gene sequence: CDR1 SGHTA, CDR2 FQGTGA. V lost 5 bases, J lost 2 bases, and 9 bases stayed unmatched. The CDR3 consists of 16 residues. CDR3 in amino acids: CASSQRLAQTYNEQFF. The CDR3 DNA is TGTGCCAGCAGCCAAAGACTAGCCCAGACCTACAATGAGCAGTTCTTC.

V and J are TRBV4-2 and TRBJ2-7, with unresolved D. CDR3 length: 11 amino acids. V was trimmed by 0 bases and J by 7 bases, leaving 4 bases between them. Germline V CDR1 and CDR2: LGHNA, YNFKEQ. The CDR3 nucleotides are TGTGCCAGCAGCCAAGATAGTGAGCAGTACTTC. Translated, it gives CASSQDSEQYF.

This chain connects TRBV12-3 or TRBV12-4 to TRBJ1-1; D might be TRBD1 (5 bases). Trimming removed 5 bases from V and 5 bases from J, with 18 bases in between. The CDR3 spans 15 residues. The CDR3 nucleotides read TGTGCCAGCAGTCCGGGGGTTTCGGGTTTGACTGAAGCTTTCTTT. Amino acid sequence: CASSPGVSGLTEAFF.

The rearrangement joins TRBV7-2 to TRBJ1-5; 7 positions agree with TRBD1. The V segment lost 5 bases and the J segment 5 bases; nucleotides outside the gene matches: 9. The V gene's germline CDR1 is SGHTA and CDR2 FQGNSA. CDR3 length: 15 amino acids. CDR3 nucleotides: TGTGCCAGCAGCGCGCGTCAGGGGACAGATCAGCCCCAGCATTTT. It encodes CASSARQGTDQPQHF.

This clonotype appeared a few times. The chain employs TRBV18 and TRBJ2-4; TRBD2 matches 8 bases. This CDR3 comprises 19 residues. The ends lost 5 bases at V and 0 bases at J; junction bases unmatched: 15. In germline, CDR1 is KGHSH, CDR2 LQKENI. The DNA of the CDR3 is TGTGCCAGCTCAACATCCCAGGCGGGGGGCTTCGTAGCCAAAAACATTCAGTACTTC. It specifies CASSTSQAGGFVAKNIQYF.

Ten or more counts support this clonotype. The CDR3 protein is CASSLRGESSYNEQFF. The CDR3 DNA follows: TGTGCCAGCAGCCTTCGGGGAGAGAGCTCCTACAATGAGCAGTTCTTC. This chain uses TRBV4-2 with TRBJ2-1, with a weak D call TRBD2 (5 bases). Trimming left V 4 bases short and J 0 bases short, with 13 bases between. The CDR3 totals 16 residues. Germline V lookup: CDR1 LGHNA, CDR2 YNFKEQ.

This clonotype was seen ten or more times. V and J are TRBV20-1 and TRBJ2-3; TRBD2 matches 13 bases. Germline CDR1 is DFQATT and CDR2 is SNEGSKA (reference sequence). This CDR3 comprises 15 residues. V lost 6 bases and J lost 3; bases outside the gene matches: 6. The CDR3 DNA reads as TGCAGTGCGGGTGTGGGACTAGCGGGGACAGATACGCAGTATTTT. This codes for CSAGVGLAGTDTQYF.